This T cell receptor (beta chain) was retrieved from a study of response to subunit inactivated influenza vaccine. TCRdb recomputed calls from the RT-PCR reads with MiXCR, one row per CDR3 protein. The repertoire holds fewer than 750,000 distinct CDR3 sequences, with 11% to 15% as singletons. V dropped 0 bases and J dropped 5 bases, with 7 bases sitting between them. The CDR3 has 12 residues. In germline, CDR1 is DFQATT, CDR2 SNEGSKA (reference sequence). General study findings and limits: The authors suggested that every seasonal influenza vaccination recruits few new T cells.

This clonotype was picked up a small number of times. Its antigen remains unknown. The clonotype was recovered from a man aged 50-60 years who received an inactivated influenza vaccine. The V and J genes are TRBV20-1 and TRBJ2-5; D is undetermined. Sequencing was performed on PBMCs from blood, taken 12 days after vaccination. In nucleotides, the CDR3 is TGCAGTGCTAGAGATGAATGGGAGACCCAGTACTTC. It translates to CSARDEWETQYF.